One sample yielded the 8 T cell receptor beta chains listed below, sequenced in a study of T cells expressing NK-cell markers. TCRdb reanalyzed the 5' RACE reads and collapses them to one entry per CDR3 protein, without DNA. Recorded for this sample: 400,000 to 550,000 distinct CDR3 sequences. The specimen was blood T cells: a sorted CD56 or NKG2C T cell subset, CD4+ or CD8+ T cells, or bulk PBMC T cells (not recorded which). These receptors were taken from a woman aged 18 to 75 in good health.

This rearrangement joins TRBV10-3 to TRBJ2-3; the TCRdb call, TRBD1, lacks DNA for checking. Germline V gene sequence: CDR1 ENHRY, CDR2 SYGVKD. This CDR3 has 14 residues. The CDR3 reads CAIRAGLDGDTQYF.

The chain carries TRBV10-3 and TRBJ2-3; TCRdb calls TRBD1, which cannot be checked without DNA. The CDR3 sequence is 15 residues long. The germline V gene encodes CDR1 ENHRY and CDR2 SYGVKD. The CDR3 sequence is CAISERGGFTDTQYF.

The chain has TRBV20-1 and TRBJ1-6; TCRdb names TRBD1, which stays unverified in the absence of DNA. Germline V lookup: CDR1 DFQATT, CDR2 SNEGSKA (reference sequence). The CDR3 consists of 13 residues. CDR3 in amino acids: CSARVASRSPPHF.

The chain joins TRBV6-5 to TRBJ1-2; TCRdb returns TRBD1, unconfirmable since there is no DNA. The CDR3 totals 12 residues. Germline CDR1 reads MNHEY; CDR2 reads SVGAGI. The CDR3: CASSSGGDGYTF.

The chain joins TRBV3-1 to TRBJ2-7; TCRdb's assignment of TRBD2 cannot be checked, as there is no DNA. Germline assignment: CDR1 LGHDT and CDR2 YNNKEL (reference sequence). There are 13 residues in the CDR3. Here the CDR3 reads CASSGPYSYEQYF.

The rearrangement uses TRBV12-3 or TRBV12-4 and TRBJ2-1; TCRdb reports TRBD1, a call that lacks DNA to check it against. This CDR3 spans 15 amino acids. The CDR3 reads CASSLRRAGGNEQFF.

The chain combines TRBV4-3 with TRBJ2-1; the D call of TRBD1 rests on TCRdb alone, since no DNA is present to check it. Germline CDR1 reads LGHNA; CDR2 reads YSLEER. This CDR3 comprises 15 residues. The CDR3 reads CASSPDRGRLNEQFF.

The CDR3 spells CASSPNMRYEQYF. The chain links TRBV27 to TRBJ2-7. Germline V lookup: CDR1 MNHEY, CDR2 SMNVEV (reference sequence). The CDR3 length is 13 residues.